The TCR beta chain described here comes from a study of control samples from healthy donors and cancer patients. This clone has more than one count but fewer than ten. J was trimmed by 2 bases and V by 3 bases; bases with no gene match: 9. This CDR3 has 15 amino acids. From germline, CDR1 is GTSNPN and CDR2 SVGIG (reference sequence). Libraries were prepared by immunoSEQ multiplex PCR; TCRdb keeps only in-frame clonotypes and omits some of them. Of 130,000 or so clones listed, roughly 88% are singletons. Sample: blood. This TCR derives from a middle-aged man in good health. The V and J genes are TRBV30 and TRBJ2-7; 8 nucleotides align to TRBD1. The CDR3 region is CAWRGQVSPTYEQYF. CDR3 coding DNA: TGTGCCTGGAGGGGACAGGTCTCCCCCACCTACGAGCAGTACTTC. Drawing the rest from reference TRBV30 and TRBJ2-7, the complete variable domain is SQTIHQWPATLVQPVGSPLSLECTVEGTSNPNLYWYRQAAGRGLQLLFYSVGIGQISSEVPQNLSASRPQDRQFILSSKKLLLSDSGFYLCAWRGQVSPTYEQYFGPGTRLTVT.